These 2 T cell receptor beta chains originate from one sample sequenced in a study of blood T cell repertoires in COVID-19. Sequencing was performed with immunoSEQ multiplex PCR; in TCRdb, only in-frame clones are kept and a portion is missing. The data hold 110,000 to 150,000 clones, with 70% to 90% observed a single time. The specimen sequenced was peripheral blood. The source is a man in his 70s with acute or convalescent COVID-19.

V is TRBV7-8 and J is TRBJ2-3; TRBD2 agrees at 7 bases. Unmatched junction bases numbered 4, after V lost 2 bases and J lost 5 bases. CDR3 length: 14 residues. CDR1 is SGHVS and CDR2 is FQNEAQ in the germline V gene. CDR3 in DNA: TGTGCCAGCAGCTTATGGGGGGGAGGAGATACGCAGTATTTT. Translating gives CASSLWGGGDTQYF. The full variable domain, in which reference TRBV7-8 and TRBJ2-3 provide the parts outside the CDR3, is GAGVSQSPRYKVAKRGQDVALRCDPISGHVSLFWYQQALGQGPEFLTYFQNEAQLDKSGLPSDRFFAERPEGSVSTLKIQRTQQEDSAVYLCASSLWGGGDTQYFGPGTRLTVL.

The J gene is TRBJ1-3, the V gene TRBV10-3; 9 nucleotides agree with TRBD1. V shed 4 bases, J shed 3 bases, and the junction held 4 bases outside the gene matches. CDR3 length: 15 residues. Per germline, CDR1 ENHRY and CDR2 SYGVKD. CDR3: CAISGDREVGNTIYF. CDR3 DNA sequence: TGTGCCATCAGTGGGGACAGGGAAGTTGGAAACACCATATATTTT.